One sample yielded the 5 T cell receptor beta chains listed below, sequenced in a study of blood T cell repertoires in COVID-19. Method: immunoSEQ multiplex PCR; TCRdb's copy keeps in-frame clones and lacks some. The sample consists of around 110,000 clones, almost 85% of them appearing once. Sequencing was carried out using peripheral blood. These receptors were collected from a man aged 70 or older with active or convalescent COVID-19.

CDR3 sequence: CASSSGQISYNEQFF. As DNA, the CDR3 is TGTGCCAGCAGCTCTGGACAGATCTCCTACAATGAGCAGTTCTTC. The V gene is TRBV7-2, the J gene TRBJ2-1; possibly TRBD1 for D (6 bases). V was trimmed by 4 bases and J by 0 bases, leaving 10 bases between them. The CDR3 is 15 amino acids. Germline CDR1 SGHTA, CDR2 FQGNSA.

The chain couples TRBV11-1 to TRBJ2-1; a possible D gene is TRBD1 (5 bases). This CDR3 spans 14 amino acids. Trimming stripped 5 bases from V and 3 bases from J, with 11 bases between. Germline assignment: CDR1 SGHAT and CDR2 FQDESV (reference sequence). The CDR3 coding sequence is TGTGCCAGCAGCCCAGGGTACGGCTACAATGAGCAGTTCTTC. It yields the protein CASSPGYGYNEQFF. Using reference TRBV11-1 and TRBJ2-1 for the parts outside the CDR3, the full variable domain is EAEVAQSPRYKITEKSQAVAFWCDPISGHATLYWYRQILGQGPELLVQFQDESVVDDSQLPKDRFSAERLKGVDSTLKIQPAELGDSAMYLCASSPGYGYNEQFFGPGTRLTVL.

The chain employs TRBV4-3 and TRBJ1-3; 7 bases line up with TRBD1. CDR3 length: 17 amino acids. Germline V CDR1 and CDR2: LGHNA, YSLEER. Germline trimming cut 0 bases from V and 5 bases from J; bases unmatched to any gene: 10. CDR3 nucleotide sequence: TGCGCCAGCAGCCAAGAGCAGACAGGGAGCAGAAGAAACACCATATATTTT. Protein: CASSQEQTGSRRNTIYF.

V is TRBV3-1 (or the pseudogene TRBV3-2) and J is TRBJ2-1; 10 bases line up with TRBD1. CDR1 is LGHDT, CDR2 YNNKEL, per germline (reference sequence). The CDR3 consists of 24 residues. The V gene end was trimmed by 0 bases and the J gene end by 3 bases; junction bases not matched to a gene: 26. The CDR3 region has the DNA TGTGCCAGCAGCCAAGATATAGCTTCGGGCGGGACAGGGGCTCCCCTACCCAACTACAATGAGCAGTTCTTC. Protein product: CASSQDIASGGTGAPLPNYNEQFF.

The V and J genes are TRBV18 and TRBJ2-7, with a possible D match to TRBD1 (6 bases). V lost 4 bases to trimming and J lost 2 bases, with 21 bases between them. Germline CDR1 reads KGHSH; CDR2 reads LQKENI. The CDR3 covers 17 residues. The CDR3: CASSLEQFGTYTYEQYF. The CDR3 nucleotides read TGTGCCAGCTCACTAGAGCAATTCGGGACATATACCTACGAGCAGTACTTC.